These 13 T cell receptor beta chains were all obtained from the same sample, sequenced in a study of shared clonotypes between healthy human individuals. Assay: immunoSEQ multiplex PCR; the TCRdb copy retains only in-frame clones and omits some. The sample lists about 980,000 clones; over 60% were seen once. Sequencing input: memory CD4+ T cells sorted from blood. Subset of the sample: CD45RA-negative fraction. The receptors derive from a man between 18 and 29 years old in good health.

The gene calls are TRBV19 and TRBJ2-4; 10 nucleotides line up with TRBD1. V trimming: 3 bases; J trimming: 2 bases; junction bases outside the gene matches: 19. The CDR3 is made up of 21 amino acids. Germline CDR1 and CDR2: LNHDA and SQIVND (reference sequence). CDR3 in amino acids: CASSITRDRGRQGDPKNIQYF. CDR3 nucleotide sequence: TGTGCCAGTAGTATCACCCGGGACAGGGGCAGGCAAGGGGACCCCAAAAACATTCAGTACTTC.

The chain has TRBV7-2 and TRBJ1-5; D might be TRBD1 (6 bases). V was trimmed by 5 bases and J by 11 bases, leaving 16 bases between them. The CDR3 contains 13 residues. Germline CDR1 SGHTA, CDR2 FQGNSA. CDR3 sequence reads: CASSVHRTEAQHF. The CDR3 DNA reads TGTGCCAGCAGCGTCCACAGGACAGAGGCCCAGCATTTT.

J is TRBJ1-6 and V is TRBV6-5, with 9 bases matching TRBD1. V shed 2 bases, J shed 10 bases, and the junction held 6 bases outside the gene matches. CDR3 length: 15 amino acids. The germline V gene has CDR1 MNHEY and CDR2 SVGAGI. The CDR3 DNA follows: TGTGCCAGCAGTTACGGGACAGGGTCCGGGTCACCCCTCCACTTT. Protein sequence: CASSYGTGSGSPLHF.

The V and J genes are TRBV9 and TRBJ2-1; TRBD2 matches at 10 bases. V lost 0 bases, J lost 9 bases, and 6 bases stayed unmatched. The CDR3 extends over 15 amino acids. Germline lookup yields CDR1 SGDLS and CDR2 YYNGEE. CDR3 DNA sequence: TGTGCCAGCAGCGTAGACCCTAGCGGGGGCACTGAGCAGTTCTTC. Translated, it gives CASSVDPSGGTEQFF.

The rearrangement uses TRBV5-1 and TRBJ2-5, with TRBD2 identical over 11 bases. This CDR3 comprises 15 residues. After removal of 0 bases from V and 6 bases from J, the junction contained 4 bases not matched to a gene. CDR1 is SGHRS and CDR2 is YFSETQ in the germline V gene. CDR3 nucleotides: TGCGCCAGCAGCTTGGCCCGGACTAGCGGGCAGACCCAGTACTTC. Residues: CASSLARTSGQTQYF. The full variable domain, completed using reference TRBV5-1 and TRBJ2-5, is KAGVTQTPRYLIKTRGQQVTLSCSPISGHRSVSWYQQTPGQGLQFLFEYFSETQRNKGNFPGRFSGRQFSNSRSEMNVSTLELGDSALYLCASSLARTSGQTQYFGPGTRLLVL.

This clone was detected a few times. DNA of the CDR3: TGTGCCAGCAGCTTAGGCGGAGGGAGGGTGGAGACCCAGTACTTC. Translation gives CASSLGGGRVETQYF. This rearrangement joins TRBV7-2 to TRBJ2-5; 7 bases align to TRBD2. Germline CDR1 SGHTA, CDR2 FQGNSA. J was trimmed by 5 bases and V by 1 base; bases with no gene match: 7. The CDR3 is 15 residues long.

The chain is built from TRBV7-9 and TRBJ1-3; D unresolved. The CDR3 spans 15 residues. V gave up 0 bases and J gave up 4 bases, with 10 bases separating them. CDR1 SEHNR and CDR2 FQNEAQ come from the germline V gene (reference sequence). The CDR3 spells CASSLAGLGGNTIYF. For the CDR3, the DNA is TGTGCCAGCAGCTTAGCTGGACTGGGAGGAAACACCATATATTTT.

V and J are TRBV5-1 and TRBJ1-2, with TRBD1 identical over 9 bases. CDR1 and CDR2 from the germline V gene are SGHRS and YFSETQ. The CDR3 is 14 residues long. V lost 0 bases, J lost 7 bases, and 4 bases stayed unmatched. The CDR3 reads CASSLVQGAGGYTF. As DNA, the CDR3 is TGCGCCAGCAGCTTGGTACAGGGGGCAGGTGGCTACACCTTC.

V is TRBV29-1 and J is TRBJ1-2; possibly TRBD1 for D (5 bases). The germline CDR1 and CDR2 sequences are SQVTM and ANQGSEA. Trimming cost V 3 bases and J 4 bases, with 12 bases left between them. This CDR3 is built from 13 residues. CDR3 sequence: CSVDGIRGYGYTF. For the CDR3, the DNA is TGCAGCGTTGACGGAATAAGGGGCTATGGCTACACCTTC.

Only one count was recorded for this clone. The chain recombines TRBV5-1 with TRBJ1-6; no clear D. CDR1 is SGHRS, CDR2 YFSETQ, per germline. Trimming stripped 0 bases from V and 8 bases from J, with 9 bases between. The CDR3 loop spans 14 amino acids. The CDR3 DNA follows: TGCGCCAGCAGCTTGGGAGAGCGTTATTCACCCCTCCACTTT. It codes for CASSLGERYSPLHF.

This clone appeared once. V and J are TRBV7-2 and TRBJ2-1, with D possibly being TRBD2 (5 bases). This CDR3 is 14 amino acids long. V lost 1 base and J 7 bases, leaving 11 bases between the germline ends. From germline, CDR1 is SGHTA and CDR2 FQGNSA. The CDR3 protein is CASSLDSGLNEQFF. For the CDR3, the DNA is TGTGCCAGCAGCTTAGATTCGGGGTTAAATGAGCAGTTCTTC.

The chain couples TRBV7-2 to TRBJ1-5; perhaps TRBD1 as D (5 bases). Germline CDR1 reads SGHTA; CDR2 reads FQGNSA. V was cut by 2 bases and J by 7 bases, with 12 bases left in between. This CDR3 is 14 amino acids long. CDR3 DNA: TGTGCCAGCAGCTTACGGAGGGGCCAGCAGCCCCAGCATTTT. As protein: CASSLRRGQQPQHF. The whole variable domain, remainder taken from reference TRBV7-2 and TRBJ1-5, is GAGVSQSPSNKVTEKGKDVELRCDPISGHTALYWYRQSLGQGLEFLIYFQGNSAPDKSGLPSDRFSAERTGGSVSTLTIQRTQQEDSAVYLCASSLRRGQQPQHFGDGTRLSIL.

J is TRBJ2-7 and V is TRBV4-3, with 8 positions matching TRBD1. Germline V gene data show CDR1 as LGHNA and CDR2 as YSLEER. V shed 3 bases and J 3 bases; nucleotides not matched to a gene: 7. The CDR3 is made up of 15 amino acids. The CDR3 nucleotides are TGCGCCAGCAGCCAGGTATCCGACAGGGGCTACGAGCAGTACTTC. It specifies CASSQVSDRGYEQYF.